The 11 T cell receptor beta chains reported below all come from one sample, sequenced in a study of shared clonotypes between healthy human individuals. Naive CD8 cells lacked CD45RO and underwent positive selection for CCR7, leaving out terminally differentiated effector memory CD45RA+ cells. This table comes from immunoSEQ multiplex PCR, and its TCRdb copy is limited to in-frame clones, with some not included. Altogether 750,000 to 1,000,000 clones are present, around 92% being singletons, with the ten largest covering 20% to 30%. Sequencing input: naive CD8+ T cells sorted from blood. These TCRs come from a man aged 25-40 years in good health.

The chain employs TRBV9 and TRBJ2-7; 10 nucleotides line up with TRBD1. The junction had 4 bases not matched to a gene; V was cut back by 4 bases and J by 3 bases. Germline V lookup: CDR1 SGDLS, CDR2 YYNGEE. The CDR3 is 14 amino acids. CDR3 bases: TGTGCCAGCAGCTCCGGGACAGGGGACTACGAGCAGTACTTC. It yields the protein CASSSGTGDYEQYF.

The CDR3 spells CASSVGGAAETYEQYF. Written as DNA, the CDR3 is TGTGCCAGCAGCGTAGGAGGGGCAGCGGAGACCTACGAGCAGTACTTC. The J gene is TRBJ2-7, the V gene TRBV9, with D tentatively TRBD1 or TRBD2 (5 bases each). Trimming removed 0 bases from V and 2 bases from J, with 15 bases in between. This CDR3 comprises 16 residues. CDR1 and CDR2 from the germline V gene are SGDLS and YYNGEE.

This CDR3 reads CASSANRGTSGSSYEQYF. In nucleotides, the CDR3 is TGTGCCAGCAGCGCGAATCGAGGGACTAGCGGTTCCTCCTACGAGCAGTACTTC. The chain combines TRBV7-9 with TRBJ2-7; 11 nucleotides agree with TRBD2. The CDR3 has 18 residues. The V gene's germline CDR1 is SEHNR and CDR2 FQNEAQ (reference sequence). V shed 5 bases, J shed 0 bases, and the junction held 12 bases outside the gene matches.

The genes are TRBV4-1 and TRBJ2-7; TRBD1 matches at 9 bases. The germline V gene has CDR1 MGHRA and CDR2 YSYEKL. CDR3 size: 15 residues. J was trimmed by 6 bases and V by 4 bases; bases with no gene match: 10. The CDR3 DNA reads as TGCGCCAGCAGCCTAAATCCGGGACAGGGATTCGAGCAGTACTTC. Translated: CASSLNPGQGFEQYF.

Worth noting for this clone: The identical CDR3 is also encoded by other nucleotide sequences in the sample. The chain links TRBV28 to TRBJ2-7, with a possible D match to TRBD2 (6 bases). With 8 bases removed from V and 0 bases from J, the gap between germline ends came to 11 bases. The CDR3 is 13 residues long. Germline loops: CDR1 MDHEN, CDR2 SYDVKM. CDR3 bases: TGTGCCAGCTCATCGGGGGTCTCCTACGAGCAGTACTTC. Protein: CASSSGVSYEQYF. Full variable domain (rest looked up from reference TRBV28 and TRBJ2-7): DVKVTQSSRYLVKRTGEKVFLECVQDMDHENMFWYRQDPGLGLRLIYFSYDVKMKEKGDIPEGYSVSREKKERFSLILESASTNQTSMYLCASSSGVSYEQYFGPGTRLTVT.

The chain has TRBV5-1 and TRBJ2-1, with 7 bases fitting TRBD1. The V segment lost 1 base and the J segment 10 bases; nucleotides outside the gene matches: 20. The CDR3 has 18 amino acids. The germline V gene encodes CDR1 SGHRS and CDR2 YFSETQ. CDR3 bases: TGCGCCAGCAGCTTGAAATTTGAGTTGGGCGTGTTACAGGGGGAGCAGTTCTTC. It translates to CASSLKFELGVLQGEQFF.

The chain couples TRBV9 to TRBJ2-5, with D possibly called TRBD1 or TRBD2 (5 bases each). Germline lookup yields CDR1 SGDLS and CDR2 YYNGEE. Trimming stripped 4 bases from V and 2 bases from J, with 12 bases between. This CDR3 has 14 residues. The CDR3 here is CASSLGAKQETQYF. The CDR3 DNA follows: TGTGCCAGCAGCCTCGGGGCTAAACAAGAGACCCAGTACTTC.

The rearrangement links TRBV27 to TRBJ2-5, with 9 bases aligning to TRBD2. Trimming removed 1 base from V and 5 bases from J; junction bases left unmatched: 5. Germline V gives CDR1 MNHEY, CDR2 SMNVEV (reference sequence). The CDR3 contains 15 residues. The chain's CDR3 is CASSLLREGRETQYF. DNA of the CDR3: TGTGCCAGCAGTTTATTGCGGGAGGGCCGTGAGACCCAGTACTTC.

CDR3: CASSLSGTGVYEQYF. As DNA, the CDR3 is TGCGCCAGCAGCCTCTCTGGGACAGGGGTCTACGAGCAGTACTTC. This chain uses TRBV4-3 with TRBJ2-7; 10 bases agree with TRBD1. The CDR3 loop spans 15 amino acids. The V and J ends lost 4 bases and 3 bases, in that order; junction bases with no gene match: 6. Germline V gene lookup returns CDR1 LGHNA and CDR2 YSLEER.

The chain combines TRBV5-1 with TRBJ2-7; 7 bases are shared with TRBD1. CDR1 and CDR2 from the germline V gene are SGHRS and YFSETQ. V gave up 4 bases and J gave up 5 bases; unmatched junction bases: 12. The CDR3 runs 15 residues. The CDR3 DNA reads as TGCGCCAGCAGCGCGACAGGGACCCCTGGCAACGAGCAGTACTTC. It is translated as CASSATGTPGNEQYF.

Of note for this clone: This may stem from a read error, because a much larger clone lies one nucleotide away. The chain uses TRBV11-2 and TRBJ2-7; D could derive from TRBD1 or TRBD2 (5 bases each). CDR1 and CDR2 (germline): SGHAT, FQNNGV. The CDR3 runs 13 residues. V was shortened by 5 bases and J by 2 bases, with 10 bases between the two germline ends. CDR3 sequence: CASSPGAPYEQYF. CDR3 DNA: TGTGCCAGCAGCCCCGGGGCCCCCTACGAGCAGTACTTC.